These T cell receptor beta chains were read from a single sample in a study of T cells in Graves' hyperthyroidism and ophthalmopathy. TCRdb re-analysed the multiplex PCR reads in MiXCR, keeping a single row per CDR3 protein. This table has fewer than 600,000 distinct CDR3 sequences, around 13% appearing once. What was sequenced was blood. These receptors all come from a woman between 35 and 50 years old with Graves' hyperthyroidism. Each CDR3 is given with its conserved first and last residue. D genes are given only for firm matches. For some rows the clone size is stated as once, few or many, or as a class when expanded; others skip it.

v_call: TRBV29-1
clone_size: few
d_call: TRBD2
j_call: TRBJ2-4
cdr3_aa: CSVRKLAGPPLAKNIQYF
cdr3_nt: TGCAGCGTACGCAAACTAGCGGGTCCCCCTCTAGCCAAAAACATTCAGTACTTC

v_call: TRBV3-1
clone_size: few
d_call: NA
j_call: TRBJ1-4
cdr3_aa: CASSQGFMANEKLFF
cdr3_nt: TGTGCCAGCAGCCAAGGGTTCATGGCTAATGAAAAACTGTTTTTT

v_call: TRBV10-3
clone_size: many
d_call: NA
j_call: TRBJ2-5
cdr3_aa: CAISKPDGQETQYF
cdr3_nt: TGTGCCATCAGTAAACCTGACGGACAAGAGACCCAGTACTTC

v_call: TRBV5-5
clone_size: NA
d_call: NA
j_call: TRBJ1-2
cdr3_aa: CASSGQTGTGSDYGYTF
cdr3_nt: TGTGCCAGCAGCGGCCAGACAGGCACAGGGTCGGACTATGGCTACACCTTC

v_call: TRBV20-1
clone_size: few
d_call: NA
j_call: TRBJ2-4
cdr3_aa: CSAHGGQENIQYF
cdr3_nt: TGCAGTGCCCACGGGGGGCAGGAAAACATTCAGTACTTC

v_call: TRBV2
clone_size: many
d_call: TRBD1
j_call: TRBJ2-3
cdr3_aa: CASSRDSYTDTQYF
cdr3_nt: TGTGCCAGCAGCCGGGACAGCTACACAGATACGCAGTATTTT

v_call: TRBV28
clone_size: once
d_call: TRBD2
j_call: TRBJ2-5
cdr3_aa: CASRSGTSGQETQYF
cdr3_nt: TGTGCCAGCAGATCCGGGACTAGCGGCCAAGAGACCCAGTACTTC

v_call: TRBV2
clone_size: NA
d_call: NA
j_call: TRBJ2-2
cdr3_aa: CASGAVNTGELFF
cdr3_nt: TGTGCCAGCGGGGCTGTTAACACCGGGGAGCTGTTTTTT

v_call: TRBV5-1
clone_size: few
d_call: TRBD2
j_call: TRBJ2-5
cdr3_aa: CASSIGLAGALETQYF
cdr3_nt: TGCGCCAGCAGTATTGGTTTGGCGGGAGCTTTGGAGACCCAGTACTTC

v_call: TRBV29-1
clone_size: many
d_call: TRBD1
j_call: TRBJ1-1
cdr3_aa: CSVDWGTGSYTEAFF
cdr3_nt: TGCAGCGTTGATTGGGGGACAGGGAGCTACACTGAAGCTTTCTTT

v_call: TRBV18
clone_size: many
d_call: NA
j_call: TRBJ2-2
cdr3_aa: CASSPRGTNTGELFF
cdr3_nt: TGTGCCAGCTCACCAAGGGGGACCAACACCGGGGAGCTGTTTTTT

v_call: TRBV20-1
clone_size: NA
d_call: TRBD1
j_call: TRBJ2-7
cdr3_aa: CSAREGQGISYEQYF
cdr3_nt: TGCAGTGCTAGAGAAGGACAGGGGATTTCTTACGAGCAGTACTTC

v_call: TRBV7-9
clone_size: few
d_call: NA
j_call: TRBJ1-3
cdr3_aa: CASRDERLSGNTIYF
cdr3_nt: TGTGCCAGCAGGGATGAGAGACTCTCTGGAAACACCATATATTTT

v_call: TRBV2
clone_size: many
d_call: NA
j_call: TRBJ2-1
cdr3_aa: CASSDNGNEQFF
cdr3_nt: TGTGCCAGCAGTGATAACGGGAATGAGCAGTTCTTC

v_call: TRBV5-1
clone_size: few
d_call: NA
j_call: TRBJ2-5
cdr3_aa: CASSLARSETQYF
cdr3_nt: TGCGCCAGCAGCTTAGCTAGGTCGGAGACCCAGTACTTC

v_call: TRBV6-1
clone_size: many
d_call: NA
j_call: TRBJ1-1
cdr3_aa: CASNLGKGVNTEAFF
cdr3_nt: TGTGCCAGCAACCTTGGGAAGGGAGTGAACACTGAAGCTTTCTTT

v_call: TRBV7-7
clone_size: few
d_call: NA
j_call: TRBJ2-2
cdr3_aa: CATRQVSNTGELFF
cdr3_nt: TGTGCTACTCGACAGGTTTCGAACACCGGGGAGCTGTTTTTT

v_call: TRBV11-2
clone_size: many
d_call: NA
j_call: TRBJ2-7
cdr3_aa: CASSFSLVGPSYEQYF
cdr3_nt: TGTGCCAGCAGCTTCTCTCTGGTCGGACCTTCCTACGAGCAGTACTTC

v_call: TRBV20-1
clone_size: NA
d_call: TRBD2
j_call: TRBJ2-7
cdr3_aa: CSATPTSGFSYEQYF
cdr3_nt: TGCAGTGCTACCCCAACTAGCGGATTCTCCTACGAGCAGTACTTC

v_call: TRBV20-1
clone_size: NA
d_call: NA
j_call: TRBJ2-7
cdr3_aa: CSAVTLPNEQYF
cdr3_nt: TGCAGTGCAGTAACACTCCCCAACGAGCAGTACTTC

v_call: TRBV2
clone_size: NA
d_call: TRBD2
j_call: TRBJ2-2
cdr3_aa: CASSDGTSGYTGELFF
cdr3_nt: TGTGCCAGCAGTGACGGGACTAGCGGCTACACCGGGGAGCTGTTTTTT

v_call: TRBV20-1
clone_size: NA
d_call: TRBD2
j_call: TRBJ2-5
cdr3_aa: CSARDPLGYREGQETQYF
cdr3_nt: TGCAGTGCTAGAGATCCCCTGGGGTATCGGGAGGGCCAAGAGACCCAGTACTTC

v_call: TRBV14
clone_size: few
d_call: TRBD1
j_call: TRBJ2-5
cdr3_aa: CASGRQGTKETQYF
cdr3_nt: TGTGCCAGCGGCCGACAGGGGACCAAAGAGACCCAGTACTTC